This T cell receptor (beta chain) appears in the sequencing data of a study of T cell changes during pregnancy in multiple sclerosis (dated by TCRdb to between 2018 and 2021). Regarding the complete study: The study examined how the T cell repertoire changed over the course of pregnancy in women with multiple sclerosis.

Points on this clone: The target of this receptor is not known. No much larger clonotype is one base removed from it; base qualities were not supplied.

Cut back by 2 bases and 0 bases, the V and J ends lie 14 bases apart. From the cysteine through the phenylalanine, the CDR3 covers 18 amino acids. Only the CDR3 portion is preserved as DNA: 54 bases, with reading frame beginning at the first base. Sequences SEHNR (CDR1) and FQNEAQ (CDR2) are obtained from the germline V gene (reference sequence). Library generation was performed with the immunoSEQ multiplex PCR assay. Held by TCRdb, this immuneACCESS table contains in-frame sequences only and omits some clones. Under half of the omission traces to an unresolved V gene where checked; the cause of the rest is unknown. The sample table records 40,000 to 50,000 clones; roughly nine tenths of these occur just once. The ten most abundant clones make up roughly 1.1% of the sample.

The sample here was CD4+ T cells from peripheral blood mononuclear cells, taken in the first trimester of pregnancy. The rearrangement joined TRBV7-9 to TRBJ2-6, and perhaps TRBD1 as D gene, on 5 matching bases. The source of this sequence is a female donor with multiple sclerosis, enrolled in a pregnancy study. The CDR3 region has the sequence CASSLPPSTASGANVLTF. In nucleotides, the sequence is TGTGCCAGCAGCTTACCGCCGTCGACAGCCTCTGGGGCCAACGTCCTGACTTTC.